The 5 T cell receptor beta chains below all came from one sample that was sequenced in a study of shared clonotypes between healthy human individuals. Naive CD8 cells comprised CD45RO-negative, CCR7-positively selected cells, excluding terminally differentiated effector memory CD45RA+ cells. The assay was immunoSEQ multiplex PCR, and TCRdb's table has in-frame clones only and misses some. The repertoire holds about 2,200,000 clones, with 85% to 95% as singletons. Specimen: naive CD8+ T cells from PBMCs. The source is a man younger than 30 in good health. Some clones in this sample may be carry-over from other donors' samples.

This CDR3 is CASSQDLSGELFF. The CDR3 DNA sequence: TGCGCCAGCAGCCAAGATTTATCCGGGGAGCTGTTTTTT. The rearrangement joins TRBV4-1 to TRBJ2-2; D is undetermined. CDR3 length equals 13 residues. V dropped 0 bases and J dropped 6 bases, with 5 bases sitting between them. Germline loops: CDR1 MGHRA, CDR2 YSYEKL.

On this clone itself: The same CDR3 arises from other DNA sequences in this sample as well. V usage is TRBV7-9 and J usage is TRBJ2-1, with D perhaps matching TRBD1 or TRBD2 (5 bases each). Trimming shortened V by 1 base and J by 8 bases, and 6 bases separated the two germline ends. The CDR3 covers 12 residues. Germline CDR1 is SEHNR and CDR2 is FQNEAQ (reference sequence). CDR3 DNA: TGTGCCAGCAGCTTAGGAGGGGATGAGCAGTTCTTC. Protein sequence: CASSLGGDEQFF.

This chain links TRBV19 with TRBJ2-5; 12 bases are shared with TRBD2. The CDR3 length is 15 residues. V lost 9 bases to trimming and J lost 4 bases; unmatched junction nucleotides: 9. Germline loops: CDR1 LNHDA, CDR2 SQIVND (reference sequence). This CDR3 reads CASTGLAGHRETQYF. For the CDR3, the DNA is TGTGCCAGCACCGGACTAGCGGGACACCGAGAGACCCAGTACTTC. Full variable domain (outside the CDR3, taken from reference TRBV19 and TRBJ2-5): DGGITQSPKYLFRKEGQNVTLSCEQNLNHDAMYWYRQDPGQGLRLIYYSQIVNDFQKGDIAEGYSVSREKKESFPLTVTSAQKNPTAFYLCASTGLAGHRETQYFGPGTRLLVL.

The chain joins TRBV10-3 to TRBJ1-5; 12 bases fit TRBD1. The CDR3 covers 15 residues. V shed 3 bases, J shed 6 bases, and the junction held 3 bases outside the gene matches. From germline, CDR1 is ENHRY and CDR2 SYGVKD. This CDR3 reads CAISDRDRGLQPQHF. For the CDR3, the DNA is TGTGCCATCAGTGACCGGGACAGGGGGCTTCAGCCCCAGCATTTT.

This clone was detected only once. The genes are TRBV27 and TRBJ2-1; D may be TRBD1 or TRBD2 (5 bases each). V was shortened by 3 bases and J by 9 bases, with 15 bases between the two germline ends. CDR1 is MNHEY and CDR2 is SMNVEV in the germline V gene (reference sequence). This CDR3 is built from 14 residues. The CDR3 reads CASSFQGPYPEQFF. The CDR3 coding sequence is TGTGCCAGCAGTTTTCAGGGACCCTACCCTGAGCAGTTCTTC.